The T cell receptor beta chain under discussion was sequenced for a study of PD-L1 blockade in urothelial cancer. Study information: Before enrollment, 0 to 3 chemotherapy regimens had been given to patients. General study findings and limits: Where pretreatment blood TCR clonality fell below the median, better survival was predicted.

This clone came up a few times. The antigen remains undetermined. Sequencing used immunoSEQ multiplex PCR; TCRdb keeps in-frame clones, though not all of them. The sample shows roughly 44,000 clones, about four fifths of them seen only once. Pretreatment and on-treatment blood mononuclear cell samples were taken, totaling between 1 and 8 time points per patient. CDR3 length: 14 residues. V dropped 5 bases and J dropped 8 bases, with 18 bases sitting between them. Per the germline V gene, CDR1 is MDHEN and CDR2 is SYDVKM. This sequence was found in an older man with urothelial cancer. This sequence joins TRBV28 and TRBJ1-1; D might be TRBD1 (6 bases). The sample here was PBMCs, taken around atezolizumab (anti-PD-L1) treatment. Written as DNA, the CDR3 is TGTGCCAGCAGTCCTACCGGGACAACGGACGAAGCTTTCTTT. Protein product: CASSPTGTTDEAFF. Looking up the rest from reference TRBV28 and TRBJ1-1 gives the full variable domain: DVKVTQSSRYLVKRTGEKVFLECVQDMDHENMFWYRQDPGLGLRLIYFSYDVKMKEKGDIPEGYSVSREKKERFSLILESASTNQTSMYLCASSPTGTTDEAFFGQGTRLTVV.